The text below deals with one T cell receptor beta chain. The sample belongs to a study of blood T cell repertoires in COVID-19. The germline V gene has CDR1 LNHDA and CDR2 SQIVND (reference sequence). The CDR3 totals 14 residues. V was clipped by 1 base and J by 5 bases, with 9 bases between them. The authors' processing: Amplification from reference gene primers served as the basis for estimated nucleated cell counts. Here immunoSEQ multiplex PCR was the method, and the copy in TCRdb shows in-frame clones only, minus some. V, J and clone size were drawn from that table, and D and trimming were deduced from the DNA. The sample lists 220,000 or so clones, around 83% seen once, with 10% in the top ten.

Sequencing used peripheral blood. The chain combines TRBV19 with TRBJ1-5, with a possible D match to TRBD1 (5 bases). This receptor was taken from a woman aged 50 to 60 with COVID-19, enrolled during active disease. This CDR3 reads CASSIGGAYQPQHF. The CDR3 bases are TGTGCCAGTAGTATAGGCGGGGCCTATCAGCCCCAGCATTTT.